The 20 T cell receptor beta chains given below trace back to one sample, sequenced in a study of cytomegalovirus exposure and HLA in healthy donors. Generated by immunoSEQ multiplex PCR, the TCRdb table keeps only in-frame clones and is missing some. The data hold approximately 200,000 clones, with under 95% observed a single time. Sequenced input: PBMCs. The receptors shown here come from a woman younger than 35 in good health and CMV-seronegative.

This chain connects TRBV4-2 to TRBJ2-3, with 12 bases lining up with TRBD2. CDR1 LGHNA and CDR2 YNFKEQ come from the germline V gene. The CDR3 consists of 15 residues. Unmatched junction bases numbered 3, after V lost 4 bases and J lost 4 bases. The CDR3 DNA follows: TGTGCCAGCAGCCCGACTAGCGGGAGAGCAGATACGCAGTATTTT. Translated: CASSPTSGRADTQYF.

V gene TRBV6-5 combines with J gene TRBJ2-5, with 10 bases identical to TRBD2. This CDR3 region has 15 residues. V was clipped by 0 bases and J by 5 bases; unmatched bases: 3. Germline lookup yields CDR1 MNHEY and CDR2 SVGAGI. CDR3 nucleotides: TGTGCCAGCAGTTACTCCCCTAGCGGGAGTGAGACCCAGTACTTC. The encoded protein is CASSYSPSGSETQYF.

The chain uses TRBV9 and TRBJ1-2; TRBD1 is a possible D gene (6 bases). This CDR3 comprises 15 residues. Trimming cost V 3 bases and J 3 bases, with 15 bases left between them. Germline assignment: CDR1 SGDLS and CDR2 YYNGEE. The CDR3 region has the DNA TGTGCCAGCAGCGCGGACTGGGGGCAGGACTATGGCTACACCTTC. It is translated as CASSADWGQDYGYTF. The whole variable domain, remainder taken from reference TRBV9 and TRBJ1-2, is DSGVTQTPKHLITATGQRVTLRCSPRSGDLSVYWYQQSLDQGLQFLIQYYNGEERAKGNILERFSAQQFPDLHSELNLSSLELGDSALYFCASSADWGQDYGYTFGSGTRLTVV.

The rearrangement joins TRBV28 to TRBJ1-2, with D possibly matching TRBD1 (6 bases). Trimming left V 1 base short and J 6 bases short, with 18 bases between. CDR1 and CDR2 (germline): MDHEN, SYDVKM. CDR3 length: 16 residues. Written as DNA, the CDR3 is TGTGCCAGCAGTTTATTGCTCTTACAGGGACGCCATGGCTACACCTTC. Translation: CASSLLLLQGRHGYTF.

J is TRBJ1-2 and V is TRBV6-1, with D uncertain. The CDR3 extends over 15 amino acids. Germline V gives CDR1 MNHNS, CDR2 SASEGT. The V gene lost 7 bases and the J gene lost 8 bases, with 23 bases spanning the gap. The chain's CDR3 is CASNFLPGFEGGYTF. In nucleotides, the CDR3 is TGTGCCAGCAATTTCTTGCCGGGTTTTGAGGGAGGCTACACCTTC.

The genes are TRBV28 and TRBJ1-5; tentative D call: TRBD1 (5 bases). The length of the CDR3 is 15 residues. Trimming removed 4 bases at V and 6 bases at J, with 16 bases between. Germline V lookup: CDR1 MDHEN, CDR2 SYDVKM. The CDR3 DNA is TGTGCCAGCAGTTCCCGGGGGGTGGGGAGTCAGCCCCAGCATTTT. Protein sequence: CASSSRGVGSQPQHF.

The chain combines TRBV5-6 with TRBJ1-3; tentatively, D is TRBD1 (6 bases). Germline CDR1 is SGHDT and CDR2 is YYEEEE. Trimming shortened V by 4 bases and J by 0 bases, and 11 bases separated the two germline ends. This CDR3 has 15 amino acids. This CDR3 reads CASSPNRVSGNTIYF. CDR3 in DNA: TGTGCCAGCAGCCCGAACAGGGTCTCTGGAAACACCATATATTTT. Variable domain in full (rest from reference TRBV5-6 and TRBJ1-3): DAGVTQSPTHLIKTRGQQVTLRCSPKSGHDTVSWYQQALGQGPQFIFQYYEEEERQRGNFPDRFSGHQFPNYSSELNVNALLLGDSALYLCASSPNRVSGNTIYFGEGSWLTVV.

V usage is TRBV7-6 and J usage is TRBJ1-2; D may be TRBD1 (5 bases). Germline CDR1 SGHVS, CDR2 FNYEAQ. Trimming cost V 5 bases and J 4 bases, with 17 bases left between them. The CDR3 loop spans 15 amino acids. CDR3 sequence: CASSARTGGPYGYTF. The CDR3 coding sequence is TGTGCCAGCAGCGCACGCACCGGGGGTCCCTATGGCTACACCTTC.

This rearrangement joins TRBV5-1 to TRBJ2-5; possibly TRBD1 for D (5 bases). The CDR3 extends over 13 amino acids. Per the germline V gene, CDR1 is SGHRS and CDR2 is YFSETQ. Trimming cost V 0 bases and J 5 bases, with 8 bases left between them. The CDR3 loop reads CASSLGQLETQYF. CDR3 bases: TGCGCCAGCAGCTTGGGACAGTTGGAGACCCAGTACTTC. Combining the CDR3 with reference TRBV5-1 and TRBJ2-5 gives the whole variable domain KAGVTQTPRYLIKTRGQQVTLSCSPISGHRSVSWYQQTPGQGLQFLFEYFSETQRNKGNFPGRFSGRQFSNSRSEMNVSTLELGDSALYLCASSLGQLETQYFGPGTRLLVL.

The V call is TRBV7-2, the J call TRBJ2-7; D is ambiguous. The germline V gene has CDR1 SGHTA and CDR2 FQGNSA. There are 14 residues in the CDR3. V lost 7 bases to trimming and J lost 0 bases, with 13 bases between them. The CDR3 loop reads CASKLQEASYEQYF. The CDR3 region has the DNA TGTGCCAGCAAGCTTCAGGAAGCCTCCTACGAGCAGTACTTC.

The rearrangement uses TRBV30 and TRBJ2-1; the match to TRBD2 covers 9 bases. Germline-derived CDR1 and CDR2 are GTSNPN and SVGIG (reference sequence). Trimming at V came to 0 bases and at J to 4 bases, leaving 7 bases not matched to a gene. There are 16 residues in the CDR3. Here the CDR3 reads CAWSVTRGLAYNEQFF. DNA for the CDR3: TGTGCCTGGAGTGTAACGCGGGGACTAGCTTACAATGAGCAGTTCTTC.

J is TRBJ1-4 and V is TRBV13; D might be TRBD1 (6 bases). This CDR3 comprises 16 residues. CDR1 PRHDT and CDR2 FYEKMQ come from the germline V gene (reference sequence). The V end lost 4 bases, the J end lost 7 bases, and 19 bases lay between the germline ends. DNA of the CDR3: TGTGCCAGCAGCTCTCCGGACAGCCCGGGCGGTGAAAAACTGTTTTTT. This translates into CASSSPDSPGGEKLFF.

The chain employs TRBV4-1 and TRBJ2-3, with D possibly TRBD2 on 6 matching bases. CDR1 and CDR2 from the germline V gene are MGHRA and YSYEKL. V was trimmed by 4 bases and J by 6 bases, leaving 17 bases between them. CDR3 length: 15 amino acids. CDR3 residues: CASSPSGAWVDTQYF. The DNA of the CDR3 is TGCGCCAGCAGCCCTTCGGGAGCCTGGGTGGATACGCAGTATTTT.

V usage is TRBV7-6 and J usage is TRBJ2-1, with 7 bases identical to TRBD2. The germline V gene encodes CDR1 SGHVS and CDR2 FNYEAQ. V dropped 0 bases and J dropped 5; count of bases not matched to a gene: 4. The CDR3 extends over 15 amino acids. CDR3 in amino acids: CASSLAGLQNNEQFF. In DNA, the CDR3 is TGTGCCAGCAGCTTAGCGGGACTACAGAACAATGAGCAGTTCTTC.

With respect to this clone: The same CDR3 arises from other DNA sequences in this sample as well. This chain uses TRBV9 with TRBJ2-1, with TRBD2 identical over 8 bases. V gave up 1 base and J gave up 0 bases; unmatched junction bases: 0. CDR3 length: 15 amino acids. Germline CDR1 SGDLS, CDR2 YYNGEE. DNA of the CDR3: TGTGCCAGCAGCGTAAGCGGGAGCTCCTACAATGAGCAGTTCTTC. This codes for CASSVSGSSYNEQFF.

This clone has only a few counts. J is TRBJ1-1 and V is TRBV10-1; D call uncertain. There are 16 residues in the CDR3. Germline values: CDR1 WNHNN, CDR2 SYGVQD (reference sequence). V gave up 0 bases and J gave up 1 base, with 12 bases separating them. As DNA, the CDR3 is TGCGCCAGCAGTGAGTCGATCTCGCGGCCGAACACTGAAGCTTTCTTT. Translation gives CASSESISRPNTEAFF.

The DNA of the CDR3 is TGTGCCAGCTCACCGCGCCAGGGGCGAGCAGATACGCAGTATTTT. Amino acid sequence: CASSPRQGRADTQYF. The V call is TRBV18, the J call TRBJ2-3; tentative D call: TRBD1 (6 bases). Germline V gene data show CDR1 as KGHSH and CDR2 as LQKENI. V lost 3 bases to trimming and J lost 4 bases, with 14 bases between them. This CDR3 is 15 amino acids long.

This clone showed up just a few times. This chain connects TRBV5-4 to TRBJ1-2; TRBD1 agrees at 10 bases. Germline CDR1 and CDR2: SGHNT and YYREEE (reference sequence). V was clipped by 0 bases and J by 7 bases; unmatched bases: 3. There are 14 residues in the CDR3. The CDR3 nucleotides are TGTGCCAGCAGCTTGGCCGACAGGGGGCCTGGCTACACCTTC. Translated: CASSLADRGPGYTF.

V is TRBV28 and J is TRBJ1-2; perhaps TRBD1 as D (6 bases). From germline, CDR1 is MDHEN and CDR2 SYDVKM. This CDR3 region has 14 residues. V was clipped by 6 bases and J by 4 bases, with 15 bases between them. CDR3 amino acids: CASRRTGFGYGYTF. CDR3 nucleotides: TGTGCCAGCAGGCGTACAGGGTTTGGCTATGGCTACACCTTC.

The J gene is TRBJ1-5, the V gene TRBV28, with D maybe TRBD1 (6 bases). Trimming pared 11 bases from V and 11 bases from J, leaving 28 bases between. The CDR3 is made up of 15 amino acids. Germline CDR1 and CDR2: MDHEN and SYDVKM. CDR3 nucleotides: TGTGCCGTCCATAGTGGGACACGCCGTCAATCAGCCCAGCATTTT. Translation gives CAVHSGTRRQSAQHF.